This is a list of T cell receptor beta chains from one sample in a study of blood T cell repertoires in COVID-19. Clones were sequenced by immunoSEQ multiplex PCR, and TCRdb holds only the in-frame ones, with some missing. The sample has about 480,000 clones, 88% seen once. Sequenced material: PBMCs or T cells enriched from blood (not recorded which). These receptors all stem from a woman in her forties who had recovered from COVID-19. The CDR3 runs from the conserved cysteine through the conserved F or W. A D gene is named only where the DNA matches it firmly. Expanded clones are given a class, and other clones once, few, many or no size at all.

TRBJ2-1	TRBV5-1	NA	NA	CASSLVSGEQFF	TGCGCCAGCAGCTTGGTATCGGGTGAGCAGTTCTTC
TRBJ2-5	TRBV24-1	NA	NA	CATSDSGKETQYF	TGTGCCACCAGCGACTCGGGGAAAGAGACCCAGTACTTC
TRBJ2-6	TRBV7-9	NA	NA	CASSLRGAGANVLTF	TGTGCCAGCAGCTTAAGGGGCGCTGGGGCCAACGTCCTGACTTTC
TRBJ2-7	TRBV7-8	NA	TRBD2	CASSPGGEQYF	TGTGCCAGCAGCCCGGGGGGGGAGCAGTACTTC
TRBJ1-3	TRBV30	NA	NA	CAWSRGTGRSGNTIYFAGTIYF	NA
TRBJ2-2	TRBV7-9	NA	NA	CATPDSSNTGELFF	TGTGCCACCCCCGATAGCTCGAACACCGGGGAGCTGTTTTTT
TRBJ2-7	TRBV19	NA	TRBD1	CASKWTGASYEQYF	TGTGCCAGTAAATGGACAGGGGCATCCTACGAGCAGTACTTC
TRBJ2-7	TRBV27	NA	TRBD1	CASSLLPARDRVYEQYF	TGTGCCAGCAGTCTTTTACCCGCCAGGGACAGGGTATACGAGCAGTACTTC
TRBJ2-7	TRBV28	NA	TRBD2	CASRTLAGPGEQYF	TGTGCCAGCAGGACTCTAGCGGGACCAGGTGAGCAGTACTTC
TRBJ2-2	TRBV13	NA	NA	CASSLEKYETGELFF	TGTGCCAGCAGCTTAGAAAAGTACGAGACCGGGGAGCTGTTTTTT
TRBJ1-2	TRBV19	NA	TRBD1	CASSILTGGYGYTF	TGTGCCAGTAGTATATTGACAGGGGGCTATGGCTACACCTTC
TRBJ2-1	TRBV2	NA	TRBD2	CASRLNSGAYNEQFF	TGTGCCAGCAGGCTGAACAGCGGGGCCTACAATGAGCAGTTCTTC
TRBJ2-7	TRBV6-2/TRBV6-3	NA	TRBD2	CASRYNGLGFSEQYF	TGTGCCAGCAGATACAATGGACTAGGGTTTTCCGAGCAGTACTTC
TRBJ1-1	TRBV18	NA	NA	CASSPRTVNTEAFF	TGTGCCAGCTCACCGCGGACAGTGAACACTGAAGCTTTCTTT
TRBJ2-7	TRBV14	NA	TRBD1	CASSHRPGTGGAYEQYF	TGTGCCAGCAGCCATCGTCCCGGGACAGGGGGCGCGTACGAGCAGTACTTC
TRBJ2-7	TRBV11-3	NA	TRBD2	CASSFGLAGGTLSRNEQYF	TGTGCCAGCAGCTTCGGACTAGCGGGAGGGACCCTTAGTCGGAACGAGCAGTACTTC
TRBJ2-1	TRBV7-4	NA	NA	CASSLDLILGLHRFDEQFF	TGTGCCAGCAGCTTAGATCTGATTTTGGGACTTCATCGGTTCGATGAGCAGTTCTTC
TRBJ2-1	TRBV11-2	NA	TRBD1	CASSFGDRGYYNEQFF	TGTGCCAGCAGTTTTGGAGACAGGGGGTACTACAATGAGCAGTTCTTC
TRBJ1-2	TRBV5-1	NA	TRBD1	CASSGGTDNYGYTF	TGCGCCAGCAGCGGCGGGACAGATAACTATGGCTACACCTTC
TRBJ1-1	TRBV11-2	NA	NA	CASSLDAGDLMNTEAFF	TGTGCCAGCAGCTTAGATGCAGGGGACCTCATGAACACTGAAGCTTTCTTT
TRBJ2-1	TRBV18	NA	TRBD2	CASSTDNRGLAGGQWSYNEQFF	TGTGCCAGCTCCACCGATAACCGAGGACTAGCGGGAGGTCAATGGTCCTACAATGAGCAGTTCTTC
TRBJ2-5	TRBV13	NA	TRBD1	CASSLGTDQGTQYF	TGTGCCAGCAGCTTGGGGACAGACCAAGGGACCCAGTACTTC
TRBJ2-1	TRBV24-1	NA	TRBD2	CATSDGAGASYNEQFF	TGTGCCACCAGTGATGGAGCGGGAGCTTCCTACAATGAGCAGTTCTTC
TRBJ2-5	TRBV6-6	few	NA	CASSQYGSGRGRRETQYF	TGTGCCAGCAGTCAATACGGTAGTGGCAGGGGAAGACGAGAGACCCAGTACTTC
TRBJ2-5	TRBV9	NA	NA	CASSASTSPKETQYF	TGTGCCAGCAGCGCATCAACTAGTCCTAAAGAGACCCAGTACTTC
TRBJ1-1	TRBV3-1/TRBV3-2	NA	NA	CASSQDLGAGVPEAFF	TGTGCCAGCAGCCAAGATTTGGGGGCGGGTGTCCCTGAAGCTTTCTTT
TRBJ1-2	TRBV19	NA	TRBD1	CASSIADREAVYGYTF	TGTGCCAGTAGTATAGCGGACAGGGAGGCTGTCTATGGCTACACCTTC